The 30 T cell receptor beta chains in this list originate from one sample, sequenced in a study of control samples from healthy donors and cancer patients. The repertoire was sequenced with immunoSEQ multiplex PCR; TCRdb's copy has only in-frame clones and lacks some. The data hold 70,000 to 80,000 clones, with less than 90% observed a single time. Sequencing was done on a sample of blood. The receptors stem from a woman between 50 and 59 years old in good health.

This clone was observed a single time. The CDR3 region has the DNA TGTGCCAGTAGTATACAGGGATCCCCTGGAAACACCATATATTTT. Protein: CASSIQGSPGNTIYF. V gene TRBV19 combines with J gene TRBJ1-3; a possible D gene is TRBD1 (5 bases). The ends were cut back, 2 bases at V and 2 bases at J, with 10 bases in the middle. CDR3 length equals 15 residues. Germline V gives CDR1 LNHDA, CDR2 SQIVND (reference sequence). The whole variable domain, remainder taken from reference TRBV19 and TRBJ1-3, is DGGITQSPKYLFRKEGQNVTLSCEQNLNHDAMYWYRQDPGQGLRLIYYSQIVNDFQKGDIAEGYSVSREKKESFPLTVTSAQKNPTAFYLCASSIQGSPGNTIYFGEGSWLTVV.

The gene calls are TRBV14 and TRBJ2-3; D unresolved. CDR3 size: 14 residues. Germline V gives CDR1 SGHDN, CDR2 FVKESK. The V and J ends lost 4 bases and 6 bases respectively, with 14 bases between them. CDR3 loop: CASSPGFLTDTQYF. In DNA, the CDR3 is TGTGCCAGCAGCCCAGGTTTTTTGACGGATACGCAGTATTTT.

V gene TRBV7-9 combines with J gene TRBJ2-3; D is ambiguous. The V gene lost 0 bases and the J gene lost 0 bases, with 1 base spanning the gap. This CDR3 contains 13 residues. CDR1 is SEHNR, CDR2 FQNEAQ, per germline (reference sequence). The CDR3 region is CASSLASTDTQYF. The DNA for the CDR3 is TGTGCCAGCAGCTTAGCTAGCACAGATACGCAGTATTTT.

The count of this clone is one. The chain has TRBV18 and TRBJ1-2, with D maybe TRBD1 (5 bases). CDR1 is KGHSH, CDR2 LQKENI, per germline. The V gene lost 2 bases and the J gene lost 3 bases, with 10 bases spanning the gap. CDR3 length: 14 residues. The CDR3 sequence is CASSPRQQDYGYTF. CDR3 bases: TGTGCCAGCTCACCAAGACAGCAGGACTATGGCTACACCTTC.

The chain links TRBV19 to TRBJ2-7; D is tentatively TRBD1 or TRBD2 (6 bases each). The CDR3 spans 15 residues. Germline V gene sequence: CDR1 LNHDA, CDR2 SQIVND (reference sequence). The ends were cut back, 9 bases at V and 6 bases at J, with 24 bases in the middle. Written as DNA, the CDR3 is TGTGCCAGCACCAGCCACAGGGATGGAGGGGCCGAGCAGTACTTC. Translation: CASTSHRDGGAEQYF.

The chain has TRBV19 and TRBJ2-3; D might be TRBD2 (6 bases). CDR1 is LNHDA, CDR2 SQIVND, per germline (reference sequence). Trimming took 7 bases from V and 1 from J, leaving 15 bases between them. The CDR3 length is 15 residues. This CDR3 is CASKEVLAGTDTQYF. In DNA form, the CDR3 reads TGTGCCAGTAAGGAGGTTTTAGCGGGCACAGATACGCAGTATTTT. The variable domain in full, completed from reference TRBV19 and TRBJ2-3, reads DGGITQSPKYLFRKEGQNVTLSCEQNLNHDAMYWYRQDPGQGLRLIYYSQIVNDFQKGDIAEGYSVSREKKESFPLTVTSAQKNPTAFYLCASKEVLAGTDTQYFGPGTRLTVL.

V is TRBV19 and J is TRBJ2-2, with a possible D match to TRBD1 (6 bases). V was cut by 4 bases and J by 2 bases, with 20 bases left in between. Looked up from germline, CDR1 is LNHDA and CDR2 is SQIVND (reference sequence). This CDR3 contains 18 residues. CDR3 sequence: CASSNRAIALLNTGELFF. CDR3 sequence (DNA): TGTGCCAGTAGTAACAGGGCCATAGCCTTACTTAACACCGGGGAGCTGTTTTTT.

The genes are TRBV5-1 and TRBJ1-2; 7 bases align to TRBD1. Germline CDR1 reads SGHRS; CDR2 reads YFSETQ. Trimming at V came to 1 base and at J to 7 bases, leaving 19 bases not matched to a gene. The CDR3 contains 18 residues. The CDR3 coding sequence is TGCGCCAGCAGCTTGCAGCCTCCAGCGACAGGGCTTGGGAGTGGCTACACCTTC. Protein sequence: CASSLQPPATGLGSGYTF.

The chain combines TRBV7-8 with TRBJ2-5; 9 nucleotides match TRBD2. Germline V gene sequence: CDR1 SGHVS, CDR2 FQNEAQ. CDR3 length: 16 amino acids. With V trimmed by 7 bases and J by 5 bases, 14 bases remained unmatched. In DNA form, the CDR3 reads TGTGCCAGCACCCCCCCGCGCGGGAGGGCCCTGGAGACCCAGTACTTC. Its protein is CASTPPRGRALETQYF. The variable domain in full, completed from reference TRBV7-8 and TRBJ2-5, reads GAGVSQSPRYKVAKRGQDVALRCDPISGHVSLFWYQQALGQGPEFLTYFQNEAQLDKSGLPSDRFFAERPEGSVSTLKIQRTQQEDSAVYLCASTPPRGRALETQYFGPGTRLLVL.

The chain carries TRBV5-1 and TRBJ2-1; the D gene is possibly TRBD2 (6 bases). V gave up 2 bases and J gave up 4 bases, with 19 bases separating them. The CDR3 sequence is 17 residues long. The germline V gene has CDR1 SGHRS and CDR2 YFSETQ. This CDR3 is CASSLAPRTTPYNEQFF. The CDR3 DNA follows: TGCGCCAGCAGCTTAGCCCCCCGGACTACCCCGTACAATGAGCAGTTCTTC. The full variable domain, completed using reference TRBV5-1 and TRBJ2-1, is KAGVTQTPRYLIKTRGQQVTLSCSPISGHRSVSWYQQTPGQGLQFLFEYFSETQRNKGNFPGRFSGRQFSNSRSEMNVSTLELGDSALYLCASSLAPRTTPYNEQFFGPGTRLTVL.

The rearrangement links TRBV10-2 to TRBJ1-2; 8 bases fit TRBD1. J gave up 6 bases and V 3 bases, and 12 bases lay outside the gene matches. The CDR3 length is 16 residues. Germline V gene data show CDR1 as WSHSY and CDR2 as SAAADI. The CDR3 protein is CASSDPGQGGGNGYTF. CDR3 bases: TGCGCCAGCAGTGACCCTGGACAGGGCGGTGGAAATGGCTACACCTTC.

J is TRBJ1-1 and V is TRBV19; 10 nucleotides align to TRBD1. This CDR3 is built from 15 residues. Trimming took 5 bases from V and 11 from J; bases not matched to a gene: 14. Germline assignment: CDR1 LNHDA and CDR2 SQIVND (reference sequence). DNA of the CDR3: TGTGCCAGTAGTCTCCCCGAAACCGGGACAGGGGTTGCTTTCTTT. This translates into CASSLPETGTGVAFF. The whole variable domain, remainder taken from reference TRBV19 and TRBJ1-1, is DGGITQSPKYLFRKEGQNVTLSCEQNLNHDAMYWYRQDPGQGLRLIYYSQIVNDFQKGDIAEGYSVSREKKESFPLTVTSAQKNPTAFYLCASSLPETGTGVAFFGQGTRLTVV.

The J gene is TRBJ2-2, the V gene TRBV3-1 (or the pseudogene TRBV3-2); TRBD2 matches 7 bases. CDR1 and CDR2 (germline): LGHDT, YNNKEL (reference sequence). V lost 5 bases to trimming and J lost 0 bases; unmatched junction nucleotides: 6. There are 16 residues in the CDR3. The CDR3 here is CASSTLAASNTGELFF. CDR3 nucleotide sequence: TGTGCCAGCAGCACTCTAGCGGCTTCGAACACCGGGGAGCTGTTTTTT.

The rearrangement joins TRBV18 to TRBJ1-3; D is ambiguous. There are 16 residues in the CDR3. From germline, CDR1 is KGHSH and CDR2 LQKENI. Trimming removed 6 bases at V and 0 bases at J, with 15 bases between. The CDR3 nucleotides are TGTGCCAGCTCTACCATGGACGGAGGCTCTGGAAACACCATATATTTT. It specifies CASSTMDGGSGNTIYF.

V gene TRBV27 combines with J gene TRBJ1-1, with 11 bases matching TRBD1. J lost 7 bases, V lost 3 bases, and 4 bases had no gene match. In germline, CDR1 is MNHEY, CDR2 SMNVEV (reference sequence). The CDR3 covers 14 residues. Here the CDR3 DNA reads TGTGCCAGCAGTTTCGGACAGGGGGCGGGTGAAGCTTTCTTT. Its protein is CASSFGQGAGEAFF.

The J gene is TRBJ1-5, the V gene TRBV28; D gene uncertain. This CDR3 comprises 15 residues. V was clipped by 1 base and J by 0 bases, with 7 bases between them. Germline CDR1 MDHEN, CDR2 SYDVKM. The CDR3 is CASSLSQYSNQPQHF. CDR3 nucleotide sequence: TGTGCCAGCAGTTTATCACAGTATAGCAATCAGCCCCAGCATTTT.

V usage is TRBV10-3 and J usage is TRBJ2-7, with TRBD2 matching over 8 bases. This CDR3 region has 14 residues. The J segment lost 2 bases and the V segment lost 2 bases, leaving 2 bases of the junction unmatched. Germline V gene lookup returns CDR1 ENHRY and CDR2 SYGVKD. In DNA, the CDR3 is TGTGCCATCAGTGAGCGGGAGGGCCCCTACGAGCAGTACTTC. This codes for CAISEREGPYEQYF.

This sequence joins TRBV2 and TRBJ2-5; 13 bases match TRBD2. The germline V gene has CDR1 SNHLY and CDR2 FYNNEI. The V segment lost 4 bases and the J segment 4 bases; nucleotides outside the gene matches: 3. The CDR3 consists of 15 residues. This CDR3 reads CASSGRLAGGETQYF. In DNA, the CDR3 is TGTGCCAGCAGTGGACGACTAGCGGGAGGAGAGACCCAGTACTTC.

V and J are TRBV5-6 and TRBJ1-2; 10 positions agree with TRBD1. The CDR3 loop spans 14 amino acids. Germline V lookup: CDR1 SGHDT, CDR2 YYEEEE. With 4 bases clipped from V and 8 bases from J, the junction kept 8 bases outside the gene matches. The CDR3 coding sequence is TGTGCCAGCAGCCTGGGACAGGGGACTATCGGCTACACCTTC. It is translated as CASSLGQGTIGYTF.

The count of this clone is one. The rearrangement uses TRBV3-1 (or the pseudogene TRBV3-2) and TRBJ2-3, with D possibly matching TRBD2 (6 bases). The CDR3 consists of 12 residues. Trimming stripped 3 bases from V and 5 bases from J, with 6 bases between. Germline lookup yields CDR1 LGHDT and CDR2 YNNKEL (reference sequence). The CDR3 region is CASSQGGDTQYF. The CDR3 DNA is TGTGCCAGCAGCCAGGGGGGAGATACGCAGTATTTT.

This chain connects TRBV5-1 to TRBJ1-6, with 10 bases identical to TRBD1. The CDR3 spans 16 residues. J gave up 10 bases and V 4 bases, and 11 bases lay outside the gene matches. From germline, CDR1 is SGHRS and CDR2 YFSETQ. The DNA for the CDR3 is TGCGCCAGCAGCCCGGACAGGGGGGGCCCAGAATCACCCCTCCACTTT. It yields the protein CASSPDRGGPESPLHF.

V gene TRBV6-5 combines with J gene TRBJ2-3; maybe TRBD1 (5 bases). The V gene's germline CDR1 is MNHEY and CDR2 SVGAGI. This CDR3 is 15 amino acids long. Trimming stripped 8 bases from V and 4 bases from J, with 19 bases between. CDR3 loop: CASRLAQGGADTQYF. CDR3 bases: TGTGCCAGCCGGTTAGCCCAGGGTGGGGCAGATACGCAGTATTTT.

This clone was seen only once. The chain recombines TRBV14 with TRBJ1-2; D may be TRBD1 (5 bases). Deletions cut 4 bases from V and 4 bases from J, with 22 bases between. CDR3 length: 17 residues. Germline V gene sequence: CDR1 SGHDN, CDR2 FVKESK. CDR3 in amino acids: CASSPLSGGKSTYGYTF. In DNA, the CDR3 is TGTGCCAGCAGCCCCTTGTCGGGGGGGAAATCAACCTATGGCTACACCTTC.

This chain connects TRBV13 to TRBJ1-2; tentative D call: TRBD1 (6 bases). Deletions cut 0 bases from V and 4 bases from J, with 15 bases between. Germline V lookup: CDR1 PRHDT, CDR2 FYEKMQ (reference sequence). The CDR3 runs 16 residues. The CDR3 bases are TGTGCCAGCAGCTTAGGCACGGACACAGGGATCTATGGCTACACCTTC. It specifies CASSLGTDTGIYGYTF.

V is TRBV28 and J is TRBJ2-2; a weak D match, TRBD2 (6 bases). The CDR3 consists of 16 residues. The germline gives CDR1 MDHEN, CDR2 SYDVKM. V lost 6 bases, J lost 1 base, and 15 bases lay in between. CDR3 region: CASSSAGNLNTGELFF. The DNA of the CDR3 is TGTGCCAGCAGCTCGGCGGGGAATTTGAACACCGGGGAGCTGTTTTTT.

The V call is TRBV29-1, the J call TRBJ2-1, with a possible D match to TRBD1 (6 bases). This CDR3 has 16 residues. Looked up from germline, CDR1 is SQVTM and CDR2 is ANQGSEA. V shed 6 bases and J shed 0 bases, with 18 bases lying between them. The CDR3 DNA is TGCAGCGTAAAGCCCGAATACAGGGTCTCCTACAATGAGCAGTTCTTC. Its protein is CSVKPEYRVSYNEQFF.

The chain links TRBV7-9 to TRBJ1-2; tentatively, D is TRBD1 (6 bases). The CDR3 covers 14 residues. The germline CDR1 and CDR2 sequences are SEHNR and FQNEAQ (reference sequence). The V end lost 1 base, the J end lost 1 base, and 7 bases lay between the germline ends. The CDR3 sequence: CASSLGTVNYGYTF. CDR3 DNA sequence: TGTGCCAGCAGCTTAGGGACAGTTAACTATGGCTACACCTTC.

This CDR3 is CASMPGALSGYTF. The DNA for the CDR3 is TGTGCCAGTATGCCCGGGGCCCTGAGTGGCTACACCTTC. V is TRBV19 and J is TRBJ1-2, with D perhaps TRBD1 (5 bases). Germline values: CDR1 LNHDA, CDR2 SQIVND (reference sequence). The CDR3 runs to 13 residues. The ends were cut back, 7 bases at V and 7 bases at J, with 16 bases in the middle.

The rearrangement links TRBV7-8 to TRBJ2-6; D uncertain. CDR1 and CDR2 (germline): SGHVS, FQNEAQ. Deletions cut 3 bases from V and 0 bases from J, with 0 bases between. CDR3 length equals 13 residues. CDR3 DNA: TGTGCCAGCAGCTTCTCTGGGGCCAACGTCCTGACTTTC. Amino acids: CASSFSGANVLTF.

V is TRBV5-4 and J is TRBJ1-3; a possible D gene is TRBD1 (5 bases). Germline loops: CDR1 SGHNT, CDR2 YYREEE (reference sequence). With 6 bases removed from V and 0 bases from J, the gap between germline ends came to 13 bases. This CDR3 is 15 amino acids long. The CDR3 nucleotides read TGTGCCAGCACCTACGACAGTCACTCTGGAAACACCATATATTTT. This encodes CASTYDSHSGNTIYF.